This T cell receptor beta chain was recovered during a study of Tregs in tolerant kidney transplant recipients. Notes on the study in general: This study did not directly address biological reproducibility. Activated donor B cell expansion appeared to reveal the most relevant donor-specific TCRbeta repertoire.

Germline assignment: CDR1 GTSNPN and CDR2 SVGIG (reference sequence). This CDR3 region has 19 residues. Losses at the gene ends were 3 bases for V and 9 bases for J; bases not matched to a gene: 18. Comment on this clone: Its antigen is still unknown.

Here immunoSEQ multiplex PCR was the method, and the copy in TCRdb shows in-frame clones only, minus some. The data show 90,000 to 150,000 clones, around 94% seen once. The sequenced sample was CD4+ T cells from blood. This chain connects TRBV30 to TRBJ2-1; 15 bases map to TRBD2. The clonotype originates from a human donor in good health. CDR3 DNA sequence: TGTGCCTGGAGCGAAACGTCTCCGGGACTAGCGGGGGGATACGGTGAGCAGTTCTTC. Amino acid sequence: CAWSETSPGLAGGYGEQFF.